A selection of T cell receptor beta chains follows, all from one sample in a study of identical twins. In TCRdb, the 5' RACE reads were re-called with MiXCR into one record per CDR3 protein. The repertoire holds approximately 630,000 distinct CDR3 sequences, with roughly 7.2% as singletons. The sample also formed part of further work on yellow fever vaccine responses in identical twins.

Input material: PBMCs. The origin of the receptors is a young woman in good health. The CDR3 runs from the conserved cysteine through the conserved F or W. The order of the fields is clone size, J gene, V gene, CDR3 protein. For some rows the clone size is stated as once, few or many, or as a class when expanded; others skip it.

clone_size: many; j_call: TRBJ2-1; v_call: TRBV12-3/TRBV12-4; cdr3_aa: CASTVGGAYNEQFF
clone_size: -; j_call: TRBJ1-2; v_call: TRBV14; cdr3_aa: CASSPTGGGGYGYTF
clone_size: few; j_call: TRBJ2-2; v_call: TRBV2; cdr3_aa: CASASDANTGELFF
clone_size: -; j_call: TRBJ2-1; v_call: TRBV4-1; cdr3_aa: CASSPSTSGGDEQFF
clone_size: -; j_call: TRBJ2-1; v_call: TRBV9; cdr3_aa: CASSVGLAGAYNEQFF
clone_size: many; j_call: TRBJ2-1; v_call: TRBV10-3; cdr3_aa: CAISVSGTLSYNEQFF
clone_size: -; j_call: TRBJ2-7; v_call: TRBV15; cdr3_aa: CATSTPGTSGGEQYF
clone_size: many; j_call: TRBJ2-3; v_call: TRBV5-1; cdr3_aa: CASSLAVTGPDTQYF
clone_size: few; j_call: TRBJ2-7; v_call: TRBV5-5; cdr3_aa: CASSLALVAGPYEQYF
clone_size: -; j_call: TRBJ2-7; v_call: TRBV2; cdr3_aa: CASREDRVRYEQYF
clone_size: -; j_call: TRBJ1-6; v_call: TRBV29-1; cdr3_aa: CSVRGQDSGSPLHF
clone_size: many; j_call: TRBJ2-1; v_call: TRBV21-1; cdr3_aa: CASSQRQPLAGHEQFF
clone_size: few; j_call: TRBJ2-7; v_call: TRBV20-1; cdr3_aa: CSAKPGTSGPSYEQYF
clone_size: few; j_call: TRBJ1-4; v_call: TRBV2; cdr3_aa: CASFPGPRDEKLFF
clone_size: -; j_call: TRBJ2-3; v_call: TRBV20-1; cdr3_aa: CSASSSGGTYF
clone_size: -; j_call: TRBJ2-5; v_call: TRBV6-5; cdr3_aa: CASSSGTGGSEETQYF
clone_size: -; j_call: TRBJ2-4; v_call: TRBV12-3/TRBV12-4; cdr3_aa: CASSSGRTGLAKNIQYF
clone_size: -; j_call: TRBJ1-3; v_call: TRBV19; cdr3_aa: CASSSSKAALPTSAIYF
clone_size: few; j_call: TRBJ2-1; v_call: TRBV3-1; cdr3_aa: CASSQEASNEQFF
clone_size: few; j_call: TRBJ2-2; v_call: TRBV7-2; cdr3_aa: CASSRAPAVTGELFF
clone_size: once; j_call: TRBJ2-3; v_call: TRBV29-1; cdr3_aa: CSVEISGGRPTDTQYF
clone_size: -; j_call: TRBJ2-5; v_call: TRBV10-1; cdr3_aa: CASSESAVRAETQYF
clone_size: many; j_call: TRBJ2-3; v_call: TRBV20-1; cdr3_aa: CSARSPSTDTQYF
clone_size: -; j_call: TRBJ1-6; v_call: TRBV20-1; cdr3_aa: CSATERGTGSSPLHF
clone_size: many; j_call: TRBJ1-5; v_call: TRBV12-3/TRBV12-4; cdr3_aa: CASSFSTAGAGQPQHF
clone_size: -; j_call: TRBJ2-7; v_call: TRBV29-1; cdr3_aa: CSVRAGASYEQYF
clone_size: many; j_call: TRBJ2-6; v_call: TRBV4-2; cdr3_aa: CASSQVETAGANVLTF
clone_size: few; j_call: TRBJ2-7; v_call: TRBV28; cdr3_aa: CASIDGSSGHYEQYF
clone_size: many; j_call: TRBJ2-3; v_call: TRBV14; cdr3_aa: CASSQDLSDTQYF
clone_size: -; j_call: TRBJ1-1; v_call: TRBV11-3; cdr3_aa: CASSLRETGNTEAFF
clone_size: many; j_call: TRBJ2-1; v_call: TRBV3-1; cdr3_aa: CASSWTGFNEQFF
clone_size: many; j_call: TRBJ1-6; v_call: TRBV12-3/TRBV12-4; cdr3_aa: CASSFSTPNSPLHF
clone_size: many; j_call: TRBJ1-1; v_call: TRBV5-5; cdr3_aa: CASSLDGFAEAFF
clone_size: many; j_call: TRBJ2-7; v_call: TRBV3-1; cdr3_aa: CASSQDRREQYF
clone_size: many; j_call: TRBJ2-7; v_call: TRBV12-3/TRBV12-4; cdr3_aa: CASSAVVDEQYF
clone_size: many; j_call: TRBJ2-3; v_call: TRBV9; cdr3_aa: CASSERPSTDTQYF
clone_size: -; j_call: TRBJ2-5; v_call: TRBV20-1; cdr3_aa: CSATVAGQQETQYF
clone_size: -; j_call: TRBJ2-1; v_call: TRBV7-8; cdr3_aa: CASPPRDREVDEQFF
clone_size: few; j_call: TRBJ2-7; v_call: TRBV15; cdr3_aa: CATSRTGTGVKQYF
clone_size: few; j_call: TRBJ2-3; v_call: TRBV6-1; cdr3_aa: CASRSPARSTDTQYF
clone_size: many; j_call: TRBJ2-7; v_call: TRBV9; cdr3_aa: CASSVGPDYEQYF
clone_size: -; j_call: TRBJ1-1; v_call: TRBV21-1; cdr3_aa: CASSKTKQGGPNTEAFF
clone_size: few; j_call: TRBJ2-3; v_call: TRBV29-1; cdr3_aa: CSVEVGTTSTDTQYF
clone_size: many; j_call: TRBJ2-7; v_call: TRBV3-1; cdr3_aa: CASSQVAGVYEQYF
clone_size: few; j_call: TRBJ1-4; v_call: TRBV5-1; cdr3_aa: CASSLGQGARYEKLFF
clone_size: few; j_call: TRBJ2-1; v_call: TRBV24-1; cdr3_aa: CATSDLAAGSYNEQFF
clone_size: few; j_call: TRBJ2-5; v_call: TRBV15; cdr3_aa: CATSSAGPQETQYF
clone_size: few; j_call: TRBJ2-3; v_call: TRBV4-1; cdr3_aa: CAAGGAGSLDTQYF
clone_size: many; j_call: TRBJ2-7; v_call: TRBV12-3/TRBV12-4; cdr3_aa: CASSQRTGGFYEQYF
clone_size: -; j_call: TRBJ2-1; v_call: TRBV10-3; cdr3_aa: CAILGTYNEQFF
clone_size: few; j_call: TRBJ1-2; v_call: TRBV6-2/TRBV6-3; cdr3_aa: CASSFTQPSYGYTF
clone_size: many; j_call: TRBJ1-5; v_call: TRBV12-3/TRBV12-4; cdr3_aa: CASSRTGAGNQPQHF
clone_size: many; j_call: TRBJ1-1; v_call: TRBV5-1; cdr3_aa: CASRMGNGNTEAFF
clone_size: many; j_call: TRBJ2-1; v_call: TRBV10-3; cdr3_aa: CAIRSALSYNEQFF
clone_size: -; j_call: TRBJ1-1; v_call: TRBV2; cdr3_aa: CAGESTPRNTEAFF
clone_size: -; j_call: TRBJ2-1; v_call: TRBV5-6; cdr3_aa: CASSLSGTSGSGFYNEQFF
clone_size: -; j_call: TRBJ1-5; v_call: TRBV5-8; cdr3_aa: CASRAGRGFNQPQHF
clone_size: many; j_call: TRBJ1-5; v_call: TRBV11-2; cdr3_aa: CASSGGVSNQPQHF
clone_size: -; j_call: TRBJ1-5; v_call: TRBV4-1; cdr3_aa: CASSQVGDRQNQPQHF
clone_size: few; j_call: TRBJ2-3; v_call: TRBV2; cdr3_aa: CASGSVIAWDTQYF